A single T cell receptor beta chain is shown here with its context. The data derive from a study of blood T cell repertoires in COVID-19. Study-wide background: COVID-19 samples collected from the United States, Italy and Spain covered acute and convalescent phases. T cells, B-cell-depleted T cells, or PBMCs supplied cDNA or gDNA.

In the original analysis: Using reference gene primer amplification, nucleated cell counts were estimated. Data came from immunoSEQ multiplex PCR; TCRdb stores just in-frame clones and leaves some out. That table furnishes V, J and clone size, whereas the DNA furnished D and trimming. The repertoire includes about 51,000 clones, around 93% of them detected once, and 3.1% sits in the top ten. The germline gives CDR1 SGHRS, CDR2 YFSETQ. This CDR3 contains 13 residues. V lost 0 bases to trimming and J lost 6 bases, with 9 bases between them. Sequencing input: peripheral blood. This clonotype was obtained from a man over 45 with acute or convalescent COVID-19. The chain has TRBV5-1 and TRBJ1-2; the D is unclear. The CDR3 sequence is CASSLASGNGYTF. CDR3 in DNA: TGCGCCAGCAGCTTGGCCAGCGGAAATGGCTACACCTTC.